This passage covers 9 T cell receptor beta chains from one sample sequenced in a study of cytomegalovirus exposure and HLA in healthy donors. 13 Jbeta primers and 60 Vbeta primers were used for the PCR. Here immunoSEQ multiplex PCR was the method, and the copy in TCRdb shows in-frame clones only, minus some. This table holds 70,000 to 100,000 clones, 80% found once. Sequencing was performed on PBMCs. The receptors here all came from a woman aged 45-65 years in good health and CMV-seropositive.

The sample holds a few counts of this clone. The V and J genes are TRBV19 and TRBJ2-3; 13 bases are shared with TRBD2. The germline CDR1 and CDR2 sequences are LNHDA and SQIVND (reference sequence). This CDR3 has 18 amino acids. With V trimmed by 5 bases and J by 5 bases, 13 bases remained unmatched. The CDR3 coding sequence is TGTGCCAGTAGTTTGGGACTAGCGGGAAACCCTACCCGAGATACGCAGTATTTT. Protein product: CASSLGLAGNPTRDTQYF.

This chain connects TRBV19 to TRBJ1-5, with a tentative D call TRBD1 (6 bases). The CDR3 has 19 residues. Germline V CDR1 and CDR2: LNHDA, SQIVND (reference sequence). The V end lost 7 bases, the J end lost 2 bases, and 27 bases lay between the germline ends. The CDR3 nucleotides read TGTGCCAGTACTCTTCGGTGGGCAACCACAGGGAAGGGCAATCAGCCCCAGCATTTT. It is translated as CASTLRWATTGKGNQPQHF. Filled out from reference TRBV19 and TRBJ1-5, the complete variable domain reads DGGITQSPKYLFRKEGQNVTLSCEQNLNHDAMYWYRQDPGQGLRLIYYSQIVNDFQKGDIAEGYSVSREKKESFPLTVTSAQKNPTAFYLCASTLRWATTGKGNQPQHFGDGTRLSIL.

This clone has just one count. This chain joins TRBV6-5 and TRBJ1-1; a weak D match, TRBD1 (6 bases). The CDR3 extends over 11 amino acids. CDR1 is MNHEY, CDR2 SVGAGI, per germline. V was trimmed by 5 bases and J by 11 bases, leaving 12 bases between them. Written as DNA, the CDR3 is TGTGCCAGCAGTACAGGGTTAGGCGCTTTCTTT. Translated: CASSTGLGAFF.

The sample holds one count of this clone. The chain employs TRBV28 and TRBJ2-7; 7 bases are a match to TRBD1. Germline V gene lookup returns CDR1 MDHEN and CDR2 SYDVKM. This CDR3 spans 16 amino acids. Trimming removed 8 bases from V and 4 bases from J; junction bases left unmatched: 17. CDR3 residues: CASLPSGTVHLYEQYV. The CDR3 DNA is TGTGCCAGCCTACCCTCCGGGACAGTACACCTGTACGAGCAGTACGTC.

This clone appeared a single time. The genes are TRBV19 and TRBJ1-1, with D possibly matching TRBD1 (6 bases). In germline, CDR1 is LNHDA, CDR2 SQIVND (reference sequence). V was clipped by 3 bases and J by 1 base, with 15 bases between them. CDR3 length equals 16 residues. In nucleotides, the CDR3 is TGTGCCAGTAGTATTCAGGGGATCGGGGCGAACACTGAAGCTTTCTTT. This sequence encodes CASSIQGIGANTEAFF.

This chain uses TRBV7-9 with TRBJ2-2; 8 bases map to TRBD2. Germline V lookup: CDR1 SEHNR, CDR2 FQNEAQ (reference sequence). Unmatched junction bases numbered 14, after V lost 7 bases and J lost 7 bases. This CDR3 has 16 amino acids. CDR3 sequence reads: CASNQPGGRLVGELFF. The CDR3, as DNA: TGTGCCAGCAACCAACCGGGCGGGAGGCTCGTCGGGGAGCTGTTTTTT.

Here the CDR3 DNA reads TGTGCCAGCAGCCCCCGGGGAGGCCCGATAAAGAACACTGAAGCTTTCTTT. Protein product: CASSPRGGPIKNTEAFF. V and J are TRBV5-4 and TRBJ1-1; D ambiguous. Per the germline V gene, CDR1 is SGHNT and CDR2 is YYREEE (reference sequence). The ends were cut back, 4 bases at V and 1 base at J, with 20 bases in the middle. There are 17 residues in the CDR3.

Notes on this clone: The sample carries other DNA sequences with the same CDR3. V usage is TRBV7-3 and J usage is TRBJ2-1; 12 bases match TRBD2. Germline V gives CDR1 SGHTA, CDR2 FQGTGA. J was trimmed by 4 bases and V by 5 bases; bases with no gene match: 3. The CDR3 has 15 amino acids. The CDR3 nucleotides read TGTGCCAGCAGCCCTAGCGGGAGGGGATACAATGAGCAGTTCTTC. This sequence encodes CASSPSGRGYNEQFF.

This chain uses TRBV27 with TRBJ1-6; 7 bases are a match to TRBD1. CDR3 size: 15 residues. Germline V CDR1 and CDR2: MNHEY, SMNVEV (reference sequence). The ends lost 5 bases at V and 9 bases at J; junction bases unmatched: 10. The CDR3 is CASSMDRLGGSPLHF. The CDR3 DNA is TGTGCCAGCAGTATGGACAGGCTTGGCGGTTCACCCCTCCACTTT.